The 9 T cell receptor beta chains listed next were all sequenced from one sample in a study of cytomegalovirus exposure and HLA in healthy donors (dated by TCRdb to 2017 to 2019). Library prep was done by the immunoSEQ multiplex PCR assay. For the multiplex PCR, a mixture combining 60 forward primers for TCR Vbeta segments and 13 reverse primers for TCR Jbeta segments was used. What TCRdb holds here is the immuneACCESS table cut down to in-frame rearrangements. Part of the clones is not present; checked against another copy, under half of the missing clones reflect an unresolved V gene, and the others are unexplained. Here the sample has around 220,000 clones; about 70% occur a single time. The ten top clones hold 1.8% of the sample. The specimen was PBMCs. The receptors originated from a woman between 25 and 40 years old in good health and CMV-seronegative.

In the case of this clone: Other DNA sequences from this sample encode an identical CDR3 as well. The chain carries TRBV6-5 and TRBJ2-3; 9 nucleotides agree with TRBD1. Germline lookup yields CDR1 MNHEY and CDR2 SVGAGI. Trimming took 4 bases from V and 6 from J; bases not matched to a gene: 11. This CDR3 contains 16 residues. The CDR3 DNA is TGTGCCAGCAGTTCAAGACAGGGGGTAGGGACCGATACGCAGTATTTT. Protein product: CASSSRQGVGTDTQYF.

The CDR3 sequence: CATSGLADASRGAFF. CDR3 nucleotide sequence: TGTGCCACCTCCGGCCTGGCAGACGCCTCGCGGGGAGCTTTCTTT. V usage is TRBV6-5 and J usage is TRBJ1-1; D is uncertain. Trimming pared 10 bases from V and 10 bases from J, leaving 28 bases between. The germline CDR1 and CDR2 sequences are MNHEY and SVGAGI. This CDR3 has 15 residues.

To note about this clone: A read error may be the cause here, since a much bigger clone is one base away. J is TRBJ2-1 and V is TRBV5-5; 11 bases are shared with TRBD1. Germline V gives CDR1 SGHKS, CDR2 YYEKEE (reference sequence). V gave up 3 bases and J gave up 3 bases; unmatched junction bases: 2. The CDR3 sequence is 15 residues long. This chain's CDR3 is CASSSGTGGYNEQFF. The CDR3 DNA sequence: TGTGCCAGCAGCTCCGGGACAGGGGGCTACAATGAGCAGTTCTTC.

This chain uses TRBV5-8 with TRBJ2-3; D ambiguous. V gave up 2 bases and J gave up 3 bases, with 13 bases separating them. The CDR3 sequence is 15 residues long. The germline V gene encodes CDR1 SGHTS and CDR2 YDEGEE. Here the CDR3 reads CASSFLLSGTDTQYF. DNA for the CDR3: TGTGCCAGCAGCTTCCTCCTCTCAGGTACAGATACGCAGTATTTT.

This clone was seen a few times. J is TRBJ1-4 and V is TRBV6-1; D not resolved. The CDR3 is 17 residues long. The V gene lost 0 bases and the J gene lost 0 bases, with 11 bases spanning the gap. Germline CDR1 is MNHNS and CDR2 is SASEGT. For the CDR3, the DNA is TGTGCCAGCAGTGAAGCGAGCTTCGGGGCAACTAATGAAAAACTGTTTTTT. Protein sequence: CASSEASFGATNEKLFF.

The V and J genes are TRBV19 and TRBJ1-5; TRBD1 is a possible D gene (6 bases). The V and J ends lost 4 bases and 7 bases respectively, with 14 bases between them. The CDR3 sequence is 14 residues long. Looked up from germline, CDR1 is LNHDA and CDR2 is SQIVND (reference sequence). The CDR3 here is CASSTNTGTQPQHF. CDR3 sequence (DNA): TGTGCCAGTAGTACAAATACAGGGACGCAGCCCCAGCATTTT.

The V gene is TRBV12-5, the J gene TRBJ2-4; 9 nucleotides align to TRBD1. There are 19 residues in the CDR3. With 1 base clipped from V and 2 bases from J, the junction kept 12 bases outside the gene matches. Germline CDR1 LGHNT, CDR2 FRNRAP. The CDR3 DNA sequence: TGTGCTAGTGGTTTGGCTACACTCCGGGACAGGGTGCCCAAAAACATTCAGTACTTC. Residues: CASGLATLRDRVPKNIQYF.

The V gene is TRBV6-1, the J gene TRBJ1-1; D possibly corresponds to TRBD1 (5 bases). Trimming left V 10 bases short and J 3 bases short, with 21 bases between. The CDR3 consists of 15 residues. Per the germline V gene, CDR1 is MNHNS and CDR2 is SASEGT. This CDR3 reads CAIFELPRVDTEAFF. The CDR3, as DNA: TGTGCCATCTTTGAATTGCCCAGGGTGGACACTGAAGCTTTCTTT.

The gene calls are TRBV5-5 and TRBJ2-1, with D perhaps matching TRBD2 (5 bases). The V gene's germline CDR1 is SGHKS and CDR2 YYEKEE (reference sequence). The germline V and J ends were trimmed by 0 bases and 4 bases, with 14 bases remaining between them. The CDR3 has 16 amino acids. The CDR3 coding sequence is TGTGCCAGCAGCTTGGTCCCAGCGGTGGAATACAATGAGCAGTTCTTC. This encodes CASSLVPAVEYNEQFF.